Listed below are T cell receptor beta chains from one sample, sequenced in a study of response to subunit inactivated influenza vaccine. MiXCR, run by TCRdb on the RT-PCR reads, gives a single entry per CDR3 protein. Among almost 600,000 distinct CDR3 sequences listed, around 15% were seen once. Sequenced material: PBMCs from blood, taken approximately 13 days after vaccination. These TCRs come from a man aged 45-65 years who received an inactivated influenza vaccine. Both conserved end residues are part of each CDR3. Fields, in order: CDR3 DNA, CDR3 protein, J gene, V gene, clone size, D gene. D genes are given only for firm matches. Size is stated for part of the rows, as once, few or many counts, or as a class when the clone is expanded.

CDR3 DNA: TGTGCCAGCAGTAGTACGGGGGCTGCGGGCGAGCAGTACTTC
CDR3 protein: CASSSTGAAGEQYF
J gene: TRBJ2-7
V gene: TRBV3-1
clone size: NA
D gene: NA

CDR3 DNA: TGTGCCAGCAGCTTAGGCGGGGACTCCCTTCGTGGCGAGCAGTACTTC
CDR3 protein: CASSLGGDSLRGEQYF
J gene: TRBJ2-7
V gene: TRBV13
clone size: NA
D gene: NA

CDR3 DNA: TGTGCCAGCAGCCCTAATAGACCGGGACTAGCGGGATACGAGCAGTACTTC
CDR3 protein: CASSPNRPGLAGYEQYF
J gene: TRBJ2-7
V gene: TRBV7-9
clone size: few
D gene: TRBD2

CDR3 DNA: TGCGCCAGCAGCCCAGGGACAGGGGATAACACAGATACGCAGTATTTT
CDR3 protein: CASSPGTGDNTDTQYF
J gene: TRBJ2-3
V gene: TRBV5-1
clone size: NA
D gene: TRBD1

CDR3 DNA: TGTGCCAGCAGTTTACTTACAGGGAGAACCGGGGAGCTGTTTTTT
CDR3 protein: CASSLLTGRTGELFF
J gene: TRBJ2-2
V gene: TRBV28
clone size: few
D gene: NA

CDR3 DNA: TGTGCCAGTAGTATTGGACGGAACTCTGGGGCCAACGTCCTGACTTTC
CDR3 protein: CASSIGRNSGANVLTF
J gene: TRBJ2-6
V gene: TRBV19
clone size: few
D gene: NA

CDR3 DNA: TGCGCCAGCAGCCAAGTAGCAACAGACGACACCGGGGAGCTGTTTTTT
CDR3 protein: CASSQVATDDTGELFF
J gene: TRBJ2-2
V gene: TRBV4-3
clone size: NA
D gene: NA

CDR3 DNA: TGTGCCAGCAGCCAAGGGACAGGGGGACAAGAGACCCAGTACTTC
CDR3 protein: CASSQGTGGQETQYF
J gene: TRBJ2-5
V gene: TRBV4-2
clone size: NA
D gene: TRBD1

CDR3 DNA: TGTGCCAGCAGCTTAGGGTTAGGGTTGGACCCTGGGGCCAACGTCCTGACTTTC
CDR3 protein: CASSLGLGLDPGANVLTF
J gene: TRBJ2-6
V gene: TRBV11-2
clone size: few
D gene: NA

CDR3 DNA: TGTGCCAGCAGTTCGAACAATCAGCCCCAGCATTTT
CDR3 protein: CASSSNNQPQHF
J gene: TRBJ1-5
V gene: TRBV12-3/TRBV12-4
clone size: many
D gene: NA

CDR3 DNA: TGTGCCAGCAGCGGGATAAGAGGGGGCGATCGGTCTTGGTCCTCCTACAATGAGCAGTTCTTC
CDR3 protein: CASSGIRGGDRSWSSYNEQFF
J gene: TRBJ2-1
V gene: TRBV11-2
clone size: NA
D gene: TRBD1

CDR3 DNA: TGTGCCAGCAGCGTACCGGGACTAGCGGGAGGGGGGGCCAAAAACATTCAGTACTTC
CDR3 protein: CASSVPGLAGGGAKNIQYF
J gene: TRBJ2-4
V gene: TRBV7-8
clone size: few
D gene: TRBD2

CDR3 DNA: TGTGCCAGCAGCCAAGATTTACCCTACAGGACTAGCGGGAGTAGAATGGGCTACGAGCAGTACTTC
CDR3 protein: CASSQDLPYRTSGSRMGYEQYF
J gene: TRBJ2-7
V gene: TRBV4-2
clone size: NA
D gene: TRBD2

CDR3 DNA: TGTGCCAGCACTACAGGACAGTATAGCAATCAGCCCCAGCATTTT
CDR3 protein: CASTTGQYSNQPQHF
J gene: TRBJ1-5
V gene: TRBV12-3/TRBV12-4
clone size: NA
D gene: NA

CDR3 DNA: TGCAGCGTTGAGAGACGGAACCAAGAGACCCAGTACTTC
CDR3 protein: CSVERRNQETQYF
J gene: TRBJ2-5
V gene: TRBV29-1
clone size: many
D gene: NA

CDR3 DNA: TGTGCCAGCAGCGGGACGAGGACTAGCGGAAACACCGGGGAGCTGTTTTTT
CDR3 protein: CASSGTRTSGNTGELFF
J gene: TRBJ2-2
V gene: TRBV9
clone size: NA
D gene: TRBD2

CDR3 DNA: TGTGCCAGCAGTGATCTACGGGGGAACACTGAAGCTTTCTTT
CDR3 protein: CASSDLRGNTEAFF
J gene: TRBJ1-1
V gene: TRBV2
clone size: NA
D gene: NA

CDR3 DNA: TGTGCCAGCAGGAGGCTAGCGGGTGACTCCTACGAGCAGTACTTC
CDR3 protein: CASRRLAGDSYEQYF
J gene: TRBJ2-7
V gene: TRBV6-1
clone size: few
D gene: TRBD2

CDR3 DNA: TGCGCCAGCAGGATAGGGTCGAACACCGGGGAGCTGTTTTTT
CDR3 protein: CASRIGSNTGELFF
J gene: TRBJ2-2
V gene: TRBV10-2
clone size: NA
D gene: NA

CDR3 DNA: TGCGCCAGCAGCCCAAGAGGTGGAGATGGCTACACCTTC
CDR3 protein: CASSPRGGDGYTF
J gene: TRBJ1-2
V gene: TRBV4-3
clone size: few
D gene: NA

CDR3 DNA: TGTGCCAGCAGGGTCACAGGGGGAGCCTCCTATAATTCACCCCTCCACTTT
CDR3 protein: CASRVTGGASYNSPLHF
J gene: TRBJ1-6
V gene: TRBV6-1
clone size: few
D gene: TRBD1

CDR3 DNA: TGCAGTGCTAGAGCAACAGGGGGCGGAATGGCCAAAAACATTCAGTACTTC
CDR3 protein: CSARATGGGMAKNIQYF
J gene: TRBJ2-4
V gene: TRBV20-1
clone size: few
D gene: TRBD1

CDR3 DNA: TGTGCCAGCAGCCACGGCGGACGGAGCTATGGCTACACCTTC
CDR3 protein: CASSHGGRSYGYTF
J gene: TRBJ1-2
V gene: TRBV3-1
clone size: few
D gene: NA

CDR3 DNA: TGTGCCATCAGTGAGCCCTTTAGTTCCTACGAGCAGTACTTC
CDR3 protein: CAISEPFSSYEQYF
J gene: TRBJ2-7
V gene: TRBV10-3
clone size: many
D gene: NA

CDR3 DNA: TGCGCCAGCAGCTTGAACCCTGGGACAGGGGCGTCCCCCTACGAGCAGTACTTC
CDR3 protein: CASSLNPGTGASPYEQYF
J gene: TRBJ2-7
V gene: TRBV5-1
clone size: few
D gene: TRBD1

CDR3 DNA: TGTGCCAGCAGCCAGGGACTAGCGACACCCTACGAGCAGTACTTC
CDR3 protein: CASSQGLATPYEQYF
J gene: TRBJ2-7
V gene: TRBV7-9
clone size: NA
D gene: TRBD2

CDR3 DNA: TGTGCCATCAAAGCAAGCGGGGGCTACAATGAGCAGTTCTTC
CDR3 protein: CAIKASGGYNEQFF
J gene: TRBJ2-1
V gene: TRBV10-3
clone size: once
D gene: TRBD2

CDR3 DNA: TGTGCCAGCTCACCTTTCCCGGGGGCGAACAATCAGCCCCAGCATTTT
CDR3 protein: CASSPFPGANNQPQHF
J gene: TRBJ1-5
V gene: TRBV18
clone size: NA
D gene: NA

CDR3 DNA: TGTGCCAGCAGCCCATTTGGCAATGAGCAGTTCTTC
CDR3 protein: CASSPFGNEQFF
J gene: TRBJ2-1
V gene: TRBV7-3
clone size: NA
D gene: NA

CDR3 DNA: TGTGCCAGCAGTTCCCGAGGGCAGGGGGCACAAGAGACCCAGTACTTC
CDR3 protein: CASSSRGQGAQETQYF
J gene: TRBJ2-5
V gene: TRBV28
clone size: NA
D gene: TRBD1

CDR3 DNA: TGTGCCAGCAGCCCACAGGCGGGATATAGCCAGTACTTC
CDR3 protein: CASSPQAGYSQYF
J gene: TRBJ2-5
V gene: TRBV11-2
clone size: NA
D gene: NA

CDR3 DNA: TGTGCCAGCAGTCAAGGACAGTTTGGGGCCAACGTCCTGACTTTC
CDR3 protein: CASSQGQFGANVLTF
J gene: TRBJ2-6
V gene: TRBV12-3/TRBV12-4
clone size: few
D gene: NA

CDR3 DNA: TGTGCCAGCAGTTTCAATGGAGAGACCCAGTACTTC
CDR3 protein: CASSFNGETQYF
J gene: TRBJ2-5
V gene: TRBV12-3/TRBV12-4
clone size: NA
D gene: NA

CDR3 DNA: TGTGCCAGCAGCCAAGATGCCACTTCTAACTATGGCTACACCTTC
CDR3 protein: CASSQDATSNYGYTF
J gene: TRBJ1-2
V gene: TRBV3-1
clone size: few
D gene: NA

CDR3 DNA: TGTGCCAGCAGCTCCAGAACGACAGGGGGCTATGGCTACACCTTC
CDR3 protein: CASSSRTTGGYGYTF
J gene: TRBJ1-2
V gene: TRBV5-6
clone size: few
D gene: TRBD1

CDR3 DNA: TGTGCCAGCAGTCCCCTTGCGGGGCTAGCGTACGAGCAGTACTTC
CDR3 protein: CASSPLAGLAYEQYF
J gene: TRBJ2-7
V gene: TRBV28
clone size: few
D gene: NA

CDR3 DNA: TGCGCCAGCAGCTGGGGGACAGGGAGAGGTGAAAAACTGTTTTTT
CDR3 protein: CASSWGTGRGEKLFF
J gene: TRBJ1-4
V gene: TRBV5-1
clone size: NA
D gene: TRBD1

CDR3 DNA: TGTGCCAGCTCACCCAATCCCTACAATGAGCAGTTCTTC
CDR3 protein: CASSPNPYNEQFF
J gene: TRBJ2-1
V gene: TRBV18
clone size: many
D gene: NA

CDR3 DNA: TGTGCCAGCAGCTTAATGTCGTGGGGGACCAACACAGATACGCAGTATTTT
CDR3 protein: CASSLMSWGTNTDTQYF
J gene: TRBJ2-3
V gene: TRBV7-9
clone size: NA
D gene: NA

CDR3 DNA: TGTGCCAGTAGGAGCCCTGGGCGAGAGACCCAGTACTTC
CDR3 protein: CASRSPGRETQYF
J gene: TRBJ2-5
V gene: TRBV19
clone size: NA
D gene: NA

CDR3 DNA: TGTGCCAGCAGCTTATATGACGAGCAGTACTTC
CDR3 protein: CASSLYDEQYF
J gene: TRBJ2-7
V gene: TRBV7-2
clone size: few
D gene: NA

CDR3 DNA: TGCAGCGTCCGCGAAGGTACCGGAGGCAAAAACATTCAGTACTTC
CDR3 protein: CSVREGTGGKNIQYF
J gene: TRBJ2-4
V gene: TRBV29-1
clone size: few
D gene: NA

CDR3 DNA: TGCAGTGCTCCCGGGACTAGCGGCTCCTACGAGCAGTACTTC
CDR3 protein: CSAPGTSGSYEQYF
J gene: TRBJ2-7
V gene: TRBV20-1
clone size: few
D gene: TRBD2

CDR3 DNA: TGTGCCAGCAGTTACTCTGCCCTAGCGGCGCAAGAGACCCAGTACTTC
CDR3 protein: CASSYSALAAQETQYF
J gene: TRBJ2-5
V gene: TRBV6-5
clone size: few
D gene: TRBD2

CDR3 DNA: TGTGCCAGCAGCCCGCAGTCGGGGGCGTATCAAGAGACCCAGTACTTC
CDR3 protein: CASSPQSGAYQETQYF
J gene: TRBJ2-5
V gene: TRBV7-9
clone size: few
D gene: NA

CDR3 DNA: TGTGCCAGCAGTTTGGGACCTACTTATAATTCACCCCTCCACTTT
CDR3 protein: CASSLGPTYNSPLHF
J gene: TRBJ1-6
V gene: TRBV12-3/TRBV12-4
clone size: few
D gene: NA

CDR3 DNA: TGCAGCGTTGAAGATCAGGGTATAGGCGGAGGCTACACCTTC
CDR3 protein: CSVEDQGIGGGYTF
J gene: TRBJ1-2
V gene: TRBV29-1
clone size: few
D gene: NA

CDR3 DNA: TGCGCCAGCAGCAAAGGGAGCTTGGGAGCTTTCTTT
CDR3 protein: CASSKGSLGAFF
J gene: TRBJ1-1
V gene: TRBV4-1
clone size: few
D gene: NA

CDR3 DNA: TGCAGTGCTTTGTCCGGGACTCAGGGGCGAATGAACACTGAAGCTTTCTTT
CDR3 protein: CSALSGTQGRMNTEAFF
J gene: TRBJ1-1
V gene: TRBV20-1
clone size: few
D gene: NA

CDR3 DNA: TGTGCCAGCAGCTTCTATCTTGGCAATCAGCCCCAGCATTTT
CDR3 protein: CASSFYLGNQPQHF
J gene: TRBJ1-5
V gene: TRBV7-2
clone size: NA
D gene: NA

CDR3 DNA: TGCGCCAGCAGCTTGGGTTGGGGACAGCTCTACGAGCAGTACTTC
CDR3 protein: CASSLGWGQLYEQYF
J gene: TRBJ2-7
V gene: TRBV5-1
clone size: many
D gene: TRBD1

CDR3 DNA: TGCGCCAGCAGCTTATCAGGATCGGTGAGGGGCTACACCTTC
CDR3 protein: CASSLSGSVRGYTF
J gene: TRBJ1-2
V gene: TRBV5-1
clone size: NA
D gene: NA

CDR3 DNA: TGTGCCTTCAGTTCAGGGACTAGCGGGAGGGCCAGGTCCTACAATGAGCAGTTCTTC
CDR3 protein: CAFSSGTSGRARSYNEQFF
J gene: TRBJ2-1
V gene: TRBV2
clone size: NA
D gene: TRBD2

CDR3 DNA: TGTGCCAGCAGCATTAGCGGGACCTCCTACGAGCAGTACTTC
CDR3 protein: CASSISGTSYEQYF
J gene: TRBJ2-7
V gene: TRBV7-2
clone size: NA
D gene: TRBD2

CDR3 DNA: TGTGCCAGCAGAATGACAGGGGGCACCTACAATGAGCAGTTCTTC
CDR3 protein: CASRMTGGTYNEQFF
J gene: TRBJ2-1
V gene: TRBV12-3/TRBV12-4
clone size: NA
D gene: TRBD1

CDR3 DNA: TGTGCCAGCAGCTCCTCCCCGGGACAGGGGCACGGCTACACCTTC
CDR3 protein: CASSSSPGQGHGYTF
J gene: TRBJ1-2
V gene: TRBV7-9
clone size: NA
D gene: TRBD1

CDR3 DNA: TGCAGCGTTGCGGTCCCAGGGGAGGGCTATGGCTACACCTTC
CDR3 protein: CSVAVPGEGYGYTF
J gene: TRBJ1-2
V gene: TRBV29-1
clone size: few
D gene: NA

CDR3 DNA: TGTGCCAGCTCACCGCGAGGTGGGACAGATACGCAGTATTTT
CDR3 protein: CASSPRGGTDTQYF
J gene: TRBJ2-3
V gene: TRBV18
clone size: NA
D gene: NA

CDR3 DNA: TGTGCCAGCAGTTACTCGGGAGGGATAAGGCCCCAGCATTTT
CDR3 protein: CASSYSGGIRPQHF
J gene: TRBJ1-5
V gene: TRBV6-2/TRBV6-3
clone size: many
D gene: NA